Sequencing of this T cell receptor beta chain was carried out in a study of cytomegalovirus exposure and HLA in healthy donors. Measured with immunoSEQ multiplex PCR; TCRdb has only the in-frame clones, and not every one. The data hold roughly 130,000 clones, with 70% to 90% observed a single time. Notes on the study in general: Reports described diagnosis of cytomegalovirus status by the classifier as highly specific and sensitive.

The CDR3 covers 17 residues. CDR1 and CDR2 (germline): MNHEY, SMNVEV (reference sequence). V was clipped by 2 bases and J by 0 bases; unmatched bases: 4. This clone was observed a single time. The antigen is undetermined. Source material: PBMCs. The chain combines TRBV27 with TRBJ2-1; TRBD2 matches 10 bases. The TCR originated in a woman in her 30s in good health and CMV-seronegative. The CDR3 DNA reads as TGTGCCAGCAGTTTAGCGGTAGCGGGGGGCTCCTACAATGAGCAGTTCTTC. Its protein product is CASSLAVAGGSYNEQFF.